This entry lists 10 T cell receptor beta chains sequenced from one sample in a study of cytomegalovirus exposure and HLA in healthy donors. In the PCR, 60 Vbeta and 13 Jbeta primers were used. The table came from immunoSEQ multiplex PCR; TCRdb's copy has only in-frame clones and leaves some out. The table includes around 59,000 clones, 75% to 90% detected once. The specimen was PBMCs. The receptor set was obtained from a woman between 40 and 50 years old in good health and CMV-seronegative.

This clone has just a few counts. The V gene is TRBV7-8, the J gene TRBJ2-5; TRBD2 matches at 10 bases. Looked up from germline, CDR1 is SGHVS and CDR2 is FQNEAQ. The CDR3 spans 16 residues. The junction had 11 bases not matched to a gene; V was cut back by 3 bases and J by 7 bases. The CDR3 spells CASSFRLAGEGGTQYF. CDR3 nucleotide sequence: TGTGCCAGCAGCTTCCGGCTAGCGGGGGAGGGGGGGACCCAGTACTTC.

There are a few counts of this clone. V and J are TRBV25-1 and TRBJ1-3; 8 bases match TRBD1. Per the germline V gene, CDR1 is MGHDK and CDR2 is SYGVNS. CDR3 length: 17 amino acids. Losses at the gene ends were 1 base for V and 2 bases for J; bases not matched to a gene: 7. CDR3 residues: CASSESTGGEAGNTIYF. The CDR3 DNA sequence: TGTGCCAGCAGTGAATCAACAGGGGGAGAAGCTGGAAACACCATATATTTT.

The CDR3 sequence is CASTSGSGGEAFF. The CDR3 DNA follows: TGCGCCAGCACCTCTGGGTCGGGTGGTGAAGCTTTCTTT. The V call is TRBV5-1, the J call TRBJ1-1; D gene uncertain. The CDR3 has 13 amino acids. V was shortened by 6 bases and J by 7 bases, with 16 bases between the two germline ends. Germline values: CDR1 SGHRS, CDR2 YFSETQ.

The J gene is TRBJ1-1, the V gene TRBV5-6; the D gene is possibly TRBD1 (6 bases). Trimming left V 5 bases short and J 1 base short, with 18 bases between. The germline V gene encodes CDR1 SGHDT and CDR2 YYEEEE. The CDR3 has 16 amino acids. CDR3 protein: CASSPSGTMKNTEAFF. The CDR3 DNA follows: TGTGCCAGCAGTCCTTCCGGGACAATGAAGAACACTGAAGCTTTCTTT.

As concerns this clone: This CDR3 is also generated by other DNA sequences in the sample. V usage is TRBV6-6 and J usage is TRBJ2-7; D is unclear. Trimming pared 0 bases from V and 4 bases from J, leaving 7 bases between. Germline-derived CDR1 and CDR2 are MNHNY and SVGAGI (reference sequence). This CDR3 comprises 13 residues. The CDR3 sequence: CASSYSALYEQYF. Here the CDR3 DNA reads TGTGCCAGCAGTTACTCGGCTTTATACGAGCAGTACTTC.

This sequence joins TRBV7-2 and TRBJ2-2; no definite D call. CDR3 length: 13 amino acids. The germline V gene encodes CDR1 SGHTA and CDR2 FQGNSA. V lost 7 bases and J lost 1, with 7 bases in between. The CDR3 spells CASTLGNTGELFF. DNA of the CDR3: TGTGCCAGCACCCTAGGGAACACCGGGGAGCTGTTTTTT.

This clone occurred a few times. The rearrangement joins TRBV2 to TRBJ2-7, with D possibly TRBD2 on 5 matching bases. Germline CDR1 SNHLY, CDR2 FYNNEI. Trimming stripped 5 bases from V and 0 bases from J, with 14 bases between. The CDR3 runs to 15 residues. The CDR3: CASSRAPGDSYEQYF. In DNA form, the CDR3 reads TGTGCCAGCAGTAGGGCCCCCGGGGACTCCTACGAGCAGTACTTC.

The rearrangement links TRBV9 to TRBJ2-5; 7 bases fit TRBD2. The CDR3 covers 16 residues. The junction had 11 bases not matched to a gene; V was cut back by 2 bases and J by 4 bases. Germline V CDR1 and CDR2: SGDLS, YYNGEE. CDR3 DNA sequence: TGTGCCAGCAGCGTCGGCGGGAGTGTTATATCAGAGACCCAGTACTTC. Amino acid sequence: CASSVGGSVISETQYF.

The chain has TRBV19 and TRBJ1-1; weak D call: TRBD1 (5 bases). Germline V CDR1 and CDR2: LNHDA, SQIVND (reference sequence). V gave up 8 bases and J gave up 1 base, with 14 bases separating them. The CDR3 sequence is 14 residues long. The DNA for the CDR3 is TGTGCCAGTCAAGCCGGCGGGGGGAACACTGAAGCTTTCTTT. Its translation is CASQAGGGNTEAFF.

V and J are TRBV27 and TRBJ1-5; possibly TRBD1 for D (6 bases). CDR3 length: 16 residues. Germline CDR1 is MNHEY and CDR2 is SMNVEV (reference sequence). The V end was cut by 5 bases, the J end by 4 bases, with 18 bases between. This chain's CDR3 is CASSMQYGTGNQPQHF. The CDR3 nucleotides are TGTGCCAGCAGTATGCAATACGGTACAGGGAATCAGCCCCAGCATTTT.